Presented here are 27 T cell receptor beta chains from one specimen sequenced in a study of beta chain features in type 1 diabetes. Of the isolated RNA, all was reverse transcribed, and so the sequenced material was expressed TCRB transcripts. Data came from immunoSEQ multiplex PCR; TCRdb stores just in-frame clones and leaves some out. The repertoire holds 400,000 to 450,000 clones, with more than 11% as singletons. The sequenced material came from naive CD4+ T cells from blood. The receptor set was obtained from a man aged 30 to 45 in good health.

This clone was counted only a few times. The CDR3 DNA follows: TGTGCCACCAGCAGAGGAGGTCAAACCTACGAGCAGTACTTC. Its protein is CATSRGGQTYEQYF. The chain recombines TRBV15 with TRBJ2-7; D is uncertain. The CDR3 is made up of 14 amino acids. The germline gives CDR1 LNHNV, CDR2 YYDKDF (reference sequence). V lost 1 base and J 2 bases, leaving 9 bases between the germline ends.

This clone was detected a few times. The sample contains more than one DNA sequence encoding this CDR3. The chain carries TRBV30 and TRBJ1-3; tentative D call: TRBD1 (5 bases). The germline V and J ends were trimmed by 1 base and 3 bases, with 7 bases remaining between them. Germline CDR1 is GTSNPN and CDR2 is SVGIG (reference sequence). The CDR3 runs to 13 residues. CDR3 DNA sequence: TGTGCCTGGAGTGGCCAGGGTGGAAACACCATATATTTT. It codes for CAWSGQGGNTIYF. The full variable domain, its missing parts supplied by reference TRBV30 and TRBJ1-3, is SQTIHQWPATLVQPVGSPLSLECTVEGTSNPNLYWYRQAAGRGLQLLFYSVGIGQISSEVPQNLSASRPQDRQFILSSKKLLLSDSGFYLCAWSGQGGNTIYFGEGSWLTVV.

This clone was seen a handful of times. The chain couples TRBV30 to TRBJ2-5; either TRBD1 or TRBD2 may fit D (6 bases each). The V gene's germline CDR1 is GTSNPN and CDR2 SVGIG (reference sequence). The CDR3 has 14 amino acids. Trimming stripped 3 bases from V and 7 bases from J, with 18 bases between. The DNA of the CDR3 is TGTGCCTGGAGGGGAGGACAGCAGGGTAGGACCCAGTACTTC. Amino acids: CAWRGGQQGRTQYF.

This clone was counted a few times. V and J are TRBV25-1 and TRBJ1-2; possibly TRBD1 for D (5 bases). V lost 5 bases and J 0 bases, leaving 10 bases between the germline ends. CDR1 and CDR2 (germline): MGHDK, SYGVNS. The CDR3 is 14 amino acids. The CDR3 spells CASSRGGTNYGYTF. CDR3 bases: TGTGCCAGCAGTAGGGGCGGGACTAACTATGGCTACACCTTC.

The chain links TRBV5-1 to TRBJ2-6, with D possibly being TRBD1 or TRBD2 (5 bases each). V gave up 4 bases and J gave up 0 bases, with 11 bases separating them. The CDR3 sequence is 16 residues long. Germline V gives CDR1 SGHRS, CDR2 YFSETQ. The DNA of the CDR3 is TGCGCCAGCAGCCGGGACGGCCGCTCTGGGGCCAACGTCCTGACTTTC. Translated, it gives CASSRDGRSGANVLTF.

The V call is TRBV7-2, the J call TRBJ2-2, with TRBD2 matching 7 bases. Unmatched junction bases numbered 7, after V lost 5 bases and J lost 4 bases. CDR3 length: 15 residues. Germline V gene data show CDR1 as SGHTA and CDR2 as FQGNSA. The CDR3 DNA is TGTGCCAGCAGCCTGCGGGGGTCTCTCACCGGGGAGCTGTTTTTT. Translating gives CASSLRGSLTGELFF. The whole variable domain, filled in from reference TRBV7-2 and TRBJ2-2, reads GAGVSQSPSNKVTEKGKDVELRCDPISGHTALYWYRQSLGQGLEFLIYFQGNSAPDKSGLPSDRFSAERTGGSVSTLTIQRTQQEDSAVYLCASSLRGSLTGELFFGEGSRLTVL.

The DNA of the CDR3 is TGCAGTGCTCATCTAGCCGGGGAGCTGTTTTTT. This sequence encodes CSAHLAGELFF. The rearrangement uses TRBV20-1 and TRBJ2-2; D not certain. The CDR3 loop spans 11 amino acids. The germline V gene encodes CDR1 DFQATT and CDR2 SNEGSKA (reference sequence). V dropped 5 bases and J dropped 6 bases, with 7 bases sitting between them.

The chain carries TRBV7-9 and TRBJ2-4; D might be TRBD1 or TRBD2, each matching 5 bases. Germline loops: CDR1 SEHNR, CDR2 FQNEAQ (reference sequence). This CDR3 has 14 residues. The V gene lost 1 base and the J gene lost 6 bases, with 10 bases spanning the gap. The CDR3 DNA reads as TGTGCCAGCAGCTTAGGGGGCCGGGGAAACATTCAGTACTTC. Translation gives CASSLGGRGNIQYF.

The table lists this clone with a count of one. The chain combines TRBV6-1 with TRBJ2-1; 7 bases align to TRBD1. The CDR3 sequence is 15 residues long. Trimming removed 6 bases from V and 0 bases from J; junction bases left unmatched: 5. Germline values: CDR1 MNHNS, CDR2 SASEGT. The CDR3 coding sequence is TGTGCCAGCAGCGACGACAGGGACTCCTACAATGAGCAGTTCTTC. It codes for CASSDDRDSYNEQFF.

This clone was observed a few times. This chain uses TRBV14 with TRBJ1-2; D is undetermined. This CDR3 region has 13 residues. Trimming took off 3 bases at V and 4 bases at J, with 9 bases between the two ends. The germline gives CDR1 SGHDN, CDR2 FVKESK. The CDR3 here is CASSHPAVYGYTF. CDR3 DNA sequence: TGTGCCAGCAGCCATCCGGCAGTCTATGGCTACACCTTC.

This clone has more than one count but fewer than ten. This chain uses TRBV7-2 with TRBJ2-3, with D possibly being TRBD1 or TRBD2 (5 bases each). Trimming removed 6 bases from V and 2 bases from J, with 12 bases in between. The CDR3 totals 14 residues. Germline V gene sequence: CDR1 SGHTA, CDR2 FQGNSA. CDR3 nucleotide sequence: TGTGCCAGCAGTAACAGGAGGAACACAGATACGCAGTATTTT. Translated, it gives CASSNRRNTDTQYF.

This clone has more than one count but fewer than ten. The J gene is TRBJ1-2, the V gene TRBV29-1; D not certain. V dropped 5 bases and J dropped 2 bases, with 15 bases sitting between them. Germline V gene data show CDR1 as SQVTM and CDR2 as ANQGSEA. This CDR3 comprises 14 residues. This chain's CDR3 is CSVRPWGENYGYTF. CDR3 in DNA: TGCAGCGTTCGCCCCTGGGGTGAAAACTATGGCTACACCTTC.

The V gene is TRBV5-1, the J gene TRBJ2-7; a weak D match, TRBD1 (6 bases). Trimming left V 7 bases short and J 3 bases short, with 11 bases between. CDR1 and CDR2 from the germline V gene are SGHRS and YFSETQ. The length of the CDR3 is 12 residues. Here the CDR3 reads CASRSDSYEQYF. The DNA of the CDR3 is TGCGCCAGCCGATCGGACAGCTACGAGCAGTACTTC.

This clone was seen a few times. This sequence joins TRBV30 and TRBJ1-1; D unclear. Germline CDR1 reads GTSNPN; CDR2 reads SVGIG (reference sequence). The V end lost 2 bases, the J end lost 8 bases, and 6 bases lay between the germline ends. The CDR3 consists of 10 residues. The CDR3 protein is CAWSYDEAFF. The CDR3 coding sequence is TGTGCCTGGAGTTATGACGAAGCTTTCTTT. Together with reference TRBV30 and TRBJ1-1, the CDR3 gives the full variable domain: SQTIHQWPATLVQPVGSPLSLECTVEGTSNPNLYWYRQAAGRGLQLLFYSVGIGQISSEVPQNLSASRPQDRQFILSSKKLLLSDSGFYLCAWSYDEAFFGQGTRLTVV.

Only a few counts were recorded for this clone. The chain has TRBV23-1 and TRBJ1-1; 7 positions match TRBD1. TRBV23-1 is sorted into the ORF group, with uncertain function. The CDR3 is made up of 12 amino acids. Trimming took 5 bases from V and 9 from J; bases not matched to a gene: 6. The CDR3 region has the DNA TGCGCCAGCAGTGCTAAGACAGGGAAAGCTTTCTTT. Protein product: CASSAKTGKAFF.

This clone was observed a handful of times. V is TRBV9 and J is TRBJ2-7; TRBD2 matches at 9 bases. With 0 bases clipped from V and 5 bases from J, the junction kept 12 bases outside the gene matches. The CDR3 contains 17 residues. Germline V gene lookup returns CDR1 SGDLS and CDR2 YYNGEE. The CDR3 protein is CASSVVEVAGESNEQYV. Here the CDR3 DNA reads TGTGCCAGCAGCGTAGTAGAAGTAGCGGGAGAGTCCAACGAGCAGTACGTC.

This clone showed up just a few times. V usage is TRBV4-1 and J usage is TRBJ2-1, with D possibly matching TRBD2 (6 bases). Looked up from germline, CDR1 is MGHRA and CDR2 is YSYEKL. The V end lost 3 bases, the J end lost 6 bases, and 21 bases lay between the germline ends. The CDR3 covers 17 residues. The CDR3 here is CASSHPSRGRKGNEQFF. CDR3 in DNA: TGCGCCAGCAGCCATCCCTCTCGGGGGAGGAAAGGCAATGAGCAGTTCTTC.

This clone was found a few times. The CDR3 DNA sequence: TGTGCCAGCAGCTACTCCGGGACAGCCTACGAGCAGTACTTC. Encoded protein: CASSYSGTAYEQYF. The V gene is TRBV7-9, the J gene TRBJ2-7; 7 bases are a match to TRBD1. V lost 4 bases to trimming and J lost 2 bases; unmatched junction nucleotides: 5. This CDR3 is 14 amino acids long. Germline CDR1 is SEHNR and CDR2 is FQNEAQ (reference sequence).

This CDR3 is CASSGLAGGAGELFF. Here the CDR3 DNA reads TGTGCCAGCAGCGGACTAGCGGGAGGCGCCGGGGAGCTGTTTTTT. The V gene is TRBV7-2, the J gene TRBJ2-2, with TRBD2 identical over 14 bases. The germline CDR1 and CDR2 sequences are SGHTA and FQGNSA. CDR3 length: 15 residues. The junction had 2 bases not matched to a gene; V was cut back by 5 bases and J by 6 bases.

The rearrangement links TRBV4-3 to TRBJ2-5, with 11 bases identical to TRBD2. The germline V gene has CDR1 LGHNA and CDR2 YSLEER. CDR3 length: 16 amino acids. V was pared by 0 bases and J by 6 bases, with 6 bases of the junction left unmatched. The CDR3 loop reads CASSQEVTSGVKTQYF. In DNA form, the CDR3 reads TGCGCCAGCAGCCAAGAAGTGACTAGCGGGGTAAAGACCCAGTACTTC.

This chain uses TRBV18 with TRBJ1-2; the D gene is possibly TRBD1 (5 bases). Germline CDR1 is KGHSH and CDR2 is LQKENI. The V gene lost 3 bases and the J gene lost 5 bases, with 16 bases spanning the gap. The CDR3 has 15 residues. The CDR3 region is CASSPLGQTPYGYTF. The CDR3 bases are TGTGCCAGCTCACCCCTGGGGCAGACCCCTTATGGCTACACCTTC.

This clone was counted a few times. J is TRBJ1-1 and V is TRBV2; D ambiguous. The CDR3 contains 15 residues. Deletions cut 2 bases from V and 1 base from J, with 11 bases between. Germline V gives CDR1 SNHLY, CDR2 FYNNEI. The DNA for the CDR3 is TGTGCCAGCAGTGAATCACGAACAAGGAACACTGAAGCTTTCTTT. It specifies CASSESRTRNTEAFF.

This chain links TRBV10-3 with TRBJ2-1, with 14 bases identical to TRBD2. The length of the CDR3 is 16 residues. V lost 5 bases and J lost 7; bases outside the gene matches: 7. Germline V CDR1 and CDR2: ENHRY, SYGVKD. The CDR3 region is CAISPGLAGVENEQFF. The CDR3 nucleotides are TGTGCCATCAGTCCGGGACTAGCGGGAGTCGAGAATGAGCAGTTCTTC.

The chain joins TRBV14 to TRBJ1-2, with a weak D call TRBD1 (6 bases). Trimming removed 4 bases at V and 4 bases at J, with 25 bases between. The CDR3 runs to 18 residues. In germline, CDR1 is SGHDN, CDR2 FVKESK. CDR3 sequence: CASSLVTPDSVDPYGYTF. The DNA of the CDR3 is TGTGCCAGCAGCCTGGTAACCCCGGACAGCGTGGACCCCTATGGCTACACCTTC.

The CDR3 DNA reads TGTGCCAGCAGCTTCCTATGGGGTCGCATGGCCGACCAACAAGAGACCCAGTACTTC. Translated: CASSFLWGRMADQQETQYF. The rearrangement joins TRBV7-9 to TRBJ2-5; D remains unclear. This CDR3 is 19 amino acids long. The V end lost 3 bases, the J end lost 2 bases, and 25 bases lay between the germline ends. Germline CDR1 and CDR2: SEHNR and FQNEAQ (reference sequence).

The CDR3, as DNA: TGTGCCAGCAGCTTAGGGGTCAAGGTTTACGAGCAGTACTTC. Its translation is CASSLGVKVYEQYF. The chain uses TRBV11-2 and TRBJ2-7, with D uncertain. V was cut by 1 base and J by 4 bases, with 11 bases left in between. In germline, CDR1 is SGHAT, CDR2 FQNNGV. The CDR3 is 14 amino acids. Complete variable domain (other parts from reference TRBV11-2 and TRBJ2-7): EAGVAQSPRYKIIEKRQSVAFWCNPISGHATLYWYQQILGQGPKLLIQFQNNGVVDDSQLPKDRFSAERLKGVDSTLKIQPAKLEDSAVYLCASSLGVKVYEQYFGPGTRLTVT.

In this sample, this clone turned up a few times. J is TRBJ2-1 and V is TRBV7-8; 10 positions agree with TRBD2. Germline V gene lookup returns CDR1 SGHVS and CDR2 FQNEAQ. This CDR3 region has 15 residues. V was pared by 5 bases and J by 4 bases, with 5 bases of the junction left unmatched. The CDR3 reads CASSLRLAGYNEQFF. CDR3 in DNA: TGTGCCAGCAGCCTTAGACTAGCGGGTTACAATGAGCAGTTCTTC.